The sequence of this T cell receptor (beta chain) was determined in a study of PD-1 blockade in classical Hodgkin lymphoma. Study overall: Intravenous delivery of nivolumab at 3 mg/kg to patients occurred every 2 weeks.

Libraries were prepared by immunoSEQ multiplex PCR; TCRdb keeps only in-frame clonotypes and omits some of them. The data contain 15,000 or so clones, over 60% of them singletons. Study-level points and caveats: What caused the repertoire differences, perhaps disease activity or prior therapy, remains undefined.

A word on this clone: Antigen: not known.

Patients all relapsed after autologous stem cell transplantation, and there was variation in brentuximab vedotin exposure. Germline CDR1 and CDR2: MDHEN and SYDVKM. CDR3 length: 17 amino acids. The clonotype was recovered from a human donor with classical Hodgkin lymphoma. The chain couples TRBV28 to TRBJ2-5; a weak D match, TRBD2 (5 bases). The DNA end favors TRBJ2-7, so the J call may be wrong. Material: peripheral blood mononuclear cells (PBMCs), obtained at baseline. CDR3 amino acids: CASSLGISLAASYEQYF. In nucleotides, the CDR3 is TGTGCCAGCAGTTTAGGAATCTCGCTAGCCGCCTCCTACGAGCAGTACTTC.